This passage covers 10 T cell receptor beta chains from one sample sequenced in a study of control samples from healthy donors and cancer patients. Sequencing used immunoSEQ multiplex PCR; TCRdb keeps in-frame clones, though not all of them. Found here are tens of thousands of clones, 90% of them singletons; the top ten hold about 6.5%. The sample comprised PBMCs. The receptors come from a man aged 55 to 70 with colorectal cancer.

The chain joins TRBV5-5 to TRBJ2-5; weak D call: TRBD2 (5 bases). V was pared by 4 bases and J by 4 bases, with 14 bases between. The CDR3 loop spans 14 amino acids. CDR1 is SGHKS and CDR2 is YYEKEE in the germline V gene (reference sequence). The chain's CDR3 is CASSPTGWGETQYF. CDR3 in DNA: TGTGCCAGCAGCCCGACGGGGTGGGGAGAGACCCAGTACTTC.

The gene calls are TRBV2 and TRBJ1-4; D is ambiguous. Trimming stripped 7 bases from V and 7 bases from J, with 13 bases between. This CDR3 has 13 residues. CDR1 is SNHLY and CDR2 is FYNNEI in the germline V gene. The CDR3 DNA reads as TGTGCCAGCAACGAAGGTGGTTTTGAAAAACTGTTTTTT. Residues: CASNEGGFEKLFF.

This chain's CDR3 is CASSIWAGVHSPLHF. The CDR3 DNA is TGTGCCAGTAGTATATGGGCAGGGGTTCATTCACCCCTCCACTTT. The chain couples TRBV19 to TRBJ1-6; a possible D gene is TRBD1 (6 bases). V was cut by 2 bases and J by 8 bases, with 13 bases left in between. CDR3 length equals 15 residues. Germline CDR1 LNHDA, CDR2 SQIVND (reference sequence).

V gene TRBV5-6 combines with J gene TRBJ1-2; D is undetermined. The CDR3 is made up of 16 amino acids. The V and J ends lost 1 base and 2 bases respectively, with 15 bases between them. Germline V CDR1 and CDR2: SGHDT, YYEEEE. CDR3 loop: CASSLYGKPKNYGYTF. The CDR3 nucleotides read TGTGCCAGCAGCTTGTACGGGAAGCCTAAAAACTATGGCTACACCTTC.

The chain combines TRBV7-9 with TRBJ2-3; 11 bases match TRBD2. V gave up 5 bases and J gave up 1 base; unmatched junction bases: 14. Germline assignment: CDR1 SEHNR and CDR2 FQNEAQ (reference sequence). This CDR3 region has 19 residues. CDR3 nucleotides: TGTGCCAGCAGCCCACTAGCGGGGGCTACATATGGGGGCACAGATACGCAGTATTTT. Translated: CASSPLAGATYGGTDTQYF.

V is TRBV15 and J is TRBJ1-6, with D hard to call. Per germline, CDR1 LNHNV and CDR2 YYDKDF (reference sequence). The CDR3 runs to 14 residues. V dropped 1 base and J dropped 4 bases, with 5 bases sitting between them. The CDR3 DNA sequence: TGTGCCACCAGCAGAGGGCGGTATAATTCACCCCTCCACTTT. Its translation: CATSRGRYNSPLHF.

CDR3 sequence reads: CALDRAEQYF. For the CDR3, the DNA is TGTGCCTTAGACAGGGCCGAGCAGTACTTC. V is TRBV30 and J is TRBJ2-7; 7 bases fit TRBD1. The CDR3 extends over 10 amino acids. Per germline, CDR1 GTSNPN and CDR2 SVGIG (reference sequence). With 7 bases clipped from V and 6 bases from J, the junction kept 3 bases outside the gene matches.

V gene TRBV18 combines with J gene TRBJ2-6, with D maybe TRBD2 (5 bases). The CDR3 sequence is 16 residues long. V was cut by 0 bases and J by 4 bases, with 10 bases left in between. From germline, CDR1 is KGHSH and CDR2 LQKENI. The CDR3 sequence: CASSPPGVSGANVLTF. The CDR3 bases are TGTGCCAGCTCACCACCGGGAGTGTCAGGGGCCAACGTCCTGACTTTC.

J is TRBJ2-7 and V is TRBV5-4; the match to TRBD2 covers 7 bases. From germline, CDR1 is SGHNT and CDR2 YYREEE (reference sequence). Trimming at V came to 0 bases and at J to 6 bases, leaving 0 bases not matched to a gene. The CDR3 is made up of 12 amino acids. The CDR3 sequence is CASSLAGGEQYF. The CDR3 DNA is TGTGCCAGCAGCTTGGCGGGGGGCGAGCAGTACTTC.

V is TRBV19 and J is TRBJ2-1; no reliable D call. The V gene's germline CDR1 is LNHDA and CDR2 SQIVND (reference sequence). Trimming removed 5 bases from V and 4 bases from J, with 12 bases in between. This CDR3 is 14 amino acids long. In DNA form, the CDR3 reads TGTGCCAGTAGTCCTCAGACTCATTACAATGAGCAGTTCTTC. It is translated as CASSPQTHYNEQFF. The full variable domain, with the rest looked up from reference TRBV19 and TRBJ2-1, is DGGITQSPKYLFRKEGQNVTLSCEQNLNHDAMYWYRQDPGQGLRLIYYSQIVNDFQKGDIAEGYSVSREKKESFPLTVTSAQKNPTAFYLCASSPQTHYNEQFFGPGTRLTVL.